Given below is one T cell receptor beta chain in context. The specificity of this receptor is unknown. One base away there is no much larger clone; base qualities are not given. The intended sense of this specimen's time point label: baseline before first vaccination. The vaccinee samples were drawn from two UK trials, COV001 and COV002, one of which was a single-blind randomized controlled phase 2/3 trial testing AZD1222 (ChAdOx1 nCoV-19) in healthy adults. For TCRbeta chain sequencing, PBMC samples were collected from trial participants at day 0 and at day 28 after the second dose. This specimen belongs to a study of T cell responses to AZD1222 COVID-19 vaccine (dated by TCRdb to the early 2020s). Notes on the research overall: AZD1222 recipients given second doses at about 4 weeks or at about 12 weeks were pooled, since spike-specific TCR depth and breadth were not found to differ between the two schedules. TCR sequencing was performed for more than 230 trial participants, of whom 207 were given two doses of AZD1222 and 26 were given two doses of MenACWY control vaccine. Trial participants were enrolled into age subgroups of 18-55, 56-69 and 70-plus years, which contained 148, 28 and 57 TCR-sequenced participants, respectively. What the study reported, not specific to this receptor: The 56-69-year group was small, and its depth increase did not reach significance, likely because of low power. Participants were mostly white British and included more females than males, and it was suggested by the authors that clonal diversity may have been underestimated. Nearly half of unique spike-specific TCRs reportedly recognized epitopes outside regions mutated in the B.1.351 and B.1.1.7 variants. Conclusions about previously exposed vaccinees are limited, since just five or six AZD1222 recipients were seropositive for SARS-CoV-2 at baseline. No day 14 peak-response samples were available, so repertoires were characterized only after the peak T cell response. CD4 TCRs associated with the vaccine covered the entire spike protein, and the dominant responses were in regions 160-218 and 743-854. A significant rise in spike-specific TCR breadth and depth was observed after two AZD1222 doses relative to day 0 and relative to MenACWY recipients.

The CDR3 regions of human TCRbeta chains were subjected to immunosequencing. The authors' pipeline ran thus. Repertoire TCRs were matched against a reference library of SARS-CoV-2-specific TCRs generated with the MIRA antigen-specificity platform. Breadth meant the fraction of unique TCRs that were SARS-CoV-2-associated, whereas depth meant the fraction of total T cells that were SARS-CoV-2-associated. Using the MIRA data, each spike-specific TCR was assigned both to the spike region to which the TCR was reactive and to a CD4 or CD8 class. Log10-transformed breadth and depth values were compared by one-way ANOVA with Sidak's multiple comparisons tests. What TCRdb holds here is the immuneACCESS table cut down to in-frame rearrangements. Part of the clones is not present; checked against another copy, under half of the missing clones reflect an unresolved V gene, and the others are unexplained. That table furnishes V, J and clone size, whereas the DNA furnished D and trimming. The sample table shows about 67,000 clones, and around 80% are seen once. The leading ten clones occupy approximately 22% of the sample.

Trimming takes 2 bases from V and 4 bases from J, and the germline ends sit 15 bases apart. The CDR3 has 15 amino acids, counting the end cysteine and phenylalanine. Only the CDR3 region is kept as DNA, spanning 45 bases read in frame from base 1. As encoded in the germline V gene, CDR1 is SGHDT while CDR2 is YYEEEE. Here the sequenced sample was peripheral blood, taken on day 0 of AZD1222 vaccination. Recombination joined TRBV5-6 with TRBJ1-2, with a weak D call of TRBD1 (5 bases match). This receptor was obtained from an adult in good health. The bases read TGTGCCAGCAGCTTATCCTACCACGGGGCCTATGGCTACACCTTC. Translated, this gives CASSLSYHGAYGYTF.